A selection of T cell receptor beta chains follows, all from one sample in a study of Tregs in tolerant kidney transplant recipients. Profiled with immunoSEQ multiplex PCR; TCRdb holds only in-frame clones, not every one. The table shows fewer than 80,000 clones, with 95% to 98% occurring only once. Source: CD4+ T cells from blood, taken before the transplant. The receptors stem from a human donor who received a combined kidney and bone marrow transplant. Both conserved end residues are trimmed from each CDR3. Fields, in order: J gene, V gene, CDR3 protein.

TRBJ2-5 TRBV6-1 ASSEGTGSRETQY
TRBJ2-1 TRBV19 ASSTIAGYNEQF
TRBJ2-2 TRBV7-9 ASSWDPGQNTGELF
TRBJ1-2 TRBV5-6 ASSLGRRDPSYGYT
TRBJ2-3 TRBV6-1 ASTIAGAGDTQY
TRBJ2-7 TRBV6-4 NPTSGGPSSYEQY
TRBJ2-7 TRBV5-1 ASSSTGTGYYEQY
TRBJ2-7 TRBV6-1 ASIMRSPSYEQY
TRBJ2-7 TRBV6-6 ASSKAGPYEQY
TRBJ2-7 TRBV9 ASSVGGGGTEFYEQY
TRBJ1-1 TRBV11-1 ASSLVRGPGTEAF
TRBJ2-1 TRBV11-3 ASSFQGSYNEQF
TRBJ2-7 TRBV11-2 ASSLGSPNEQY
TRBJ2-7 TRBV7-6 ASSPRWAGAYEQY
TRBJ2-5 TRBV7-3 ASSLGVVETQY
TRBJ2-3 TRBV9 ASSVPLAGGTSTDTQY
TRBJ2-7 TRBV19 ASSSSGTVSYEQY
TRBJ2-7 TRBV7-8 ASSSVPGQGYEQY
TRBJ2-7 TRBV2 ASSVYRDRGTRSSYEQY